This T cell receptor beta chain was profiled in a study of post-analysis software for immune sequencing data. The study's findings and limits: Comparison of patients with controls showed roughly five TRBV segments more frequent in patients, TRBV5-6, TRBV5-1 and TRBV20-1 among them. Relative to controls, patients with multiple sclerosis showed significantly lower normalized Chao1 diversity.

Note on this clonotype: What it binds is unknown.

CDR3 length: 15 residues. V lost 5 bases, J lost 6 bases, and 10 bases stayed unmatched. Germline loops: CDR1 LGHNA, CDR2 YNFKEQ. Built from TCR beta cDNA, the libraries had unique molecular identifiers in them. TCRdb reanalysed the PCR reads using MiXCR and keeps one entry per CDR3 protein. The sample lists fewer than 700,000 distinct CDR3 sequences, roughly 46% seen once, with under 2% in the top ten. The specimen sequenced was blood. The V and J genes are TRBV4-2 and TRBJ1-1, with 9 bases fitting TRBD1. The sequence was obtained from a girl between 5 and 17 years old with multiple sclerosis. CDR3 in DNA: TGTGCCAGCAGCGATGAACAGGGGGCGTACGCTGAAGCTTTCTTT. Protein sequence: CASSDEQGAYAEAFF.